A selection of T cell receptor beta chains follows, all from one sample in a study of T cells in Graves' hyperthyroidism and ophthalmopathy. TCRdb reanalysed the multiplex PCR reads using MiXCR and keeps one entry per CDR3 protein. Here the sample spans roughly 290,000 distinct CDR3 sequences, 13% being singletons. The specimen was blood. The receptors stem from a young woman with Graves' hyperthyroidism that later progressed to Graves' ophthalmopathy. The CDR3 runs from the conserved cysteine through the conserved F or W.

>TRBV29-1|TRBJ2-7
CSVARRLSYEQYF
>TRBV27|TRBJ1-1
CASSALWGTEAFF
>TRBV19|TRBJ2-5
CASSSPGGRETQYF
>TRBV4-2|TRBJ1-1
CASSQAQRNTEAFF
>TRBV29-1|TRBJ2-5
CSVDSAGRETQYF
>TRBV4-2|TRBJ2-7
CASSQDPHGFEQYF
>TRBV6-2/TRBV6-3|TRBJ2-3
CASRELAGGTPSPYTDTQYF
>TRBV7-9|TRBJ1-4
CASSLQTGEKLFF
>TRBV18|TRBJ1-4
CASSQRRGPDEKLFF
>TRBV19|TRBJ1-6
CASSPTGSGSPLHF
>TRBV4-1|TRBJ2-2
CASSQDPENTGELFF